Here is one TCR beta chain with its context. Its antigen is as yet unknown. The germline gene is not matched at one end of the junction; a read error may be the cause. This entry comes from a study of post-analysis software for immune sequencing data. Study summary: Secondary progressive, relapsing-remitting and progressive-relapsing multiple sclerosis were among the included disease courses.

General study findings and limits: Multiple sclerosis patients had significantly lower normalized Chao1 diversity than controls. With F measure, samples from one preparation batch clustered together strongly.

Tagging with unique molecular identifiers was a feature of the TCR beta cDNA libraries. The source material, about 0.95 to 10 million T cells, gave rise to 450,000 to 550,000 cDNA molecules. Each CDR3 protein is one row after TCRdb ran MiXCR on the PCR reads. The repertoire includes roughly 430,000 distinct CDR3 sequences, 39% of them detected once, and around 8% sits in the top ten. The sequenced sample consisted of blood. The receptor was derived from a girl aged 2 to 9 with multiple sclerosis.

DNA of the CDR3: TGCAGTGCTAGAGATACGGCGGCAGACACGCAGTATTTT. Protein sequence: CSARDTAADTQYF. The V call is TRBV20-1, the J call TRBJ2-3; no firm D call. Germline loops: CDR1 DFQATT, CDR2 SNEGSKA (reference sequence). The CDR3 is 13 residues long.